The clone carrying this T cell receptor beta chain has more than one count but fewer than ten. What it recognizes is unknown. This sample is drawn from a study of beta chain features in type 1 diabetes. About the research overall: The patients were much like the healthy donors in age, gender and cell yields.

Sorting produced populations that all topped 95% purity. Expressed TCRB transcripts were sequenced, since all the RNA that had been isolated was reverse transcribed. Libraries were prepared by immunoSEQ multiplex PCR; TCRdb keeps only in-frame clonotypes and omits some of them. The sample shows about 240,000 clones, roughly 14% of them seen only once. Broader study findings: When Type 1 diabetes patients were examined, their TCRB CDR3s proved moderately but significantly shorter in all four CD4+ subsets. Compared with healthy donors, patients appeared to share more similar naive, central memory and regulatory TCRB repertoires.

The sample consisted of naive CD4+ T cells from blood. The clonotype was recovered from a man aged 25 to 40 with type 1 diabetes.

Here the CDR3 DNA reads TGTGCCAGCACCCGTCGGGGGGGATCCTACAATGAGCAGTTCTTC. Protein sequence: CASTRRGGSYNEQFF. The chain joins TRBV6-4 to TRBJ2-1; 8 bases fit TRBD2. CDR1 is MRHNA, CDR2 SNTAGT, per germline. V lost 7 bases, J lost 1 base, and 6 bases stayed unmatched. This CDR3 is 15 amino acids long.